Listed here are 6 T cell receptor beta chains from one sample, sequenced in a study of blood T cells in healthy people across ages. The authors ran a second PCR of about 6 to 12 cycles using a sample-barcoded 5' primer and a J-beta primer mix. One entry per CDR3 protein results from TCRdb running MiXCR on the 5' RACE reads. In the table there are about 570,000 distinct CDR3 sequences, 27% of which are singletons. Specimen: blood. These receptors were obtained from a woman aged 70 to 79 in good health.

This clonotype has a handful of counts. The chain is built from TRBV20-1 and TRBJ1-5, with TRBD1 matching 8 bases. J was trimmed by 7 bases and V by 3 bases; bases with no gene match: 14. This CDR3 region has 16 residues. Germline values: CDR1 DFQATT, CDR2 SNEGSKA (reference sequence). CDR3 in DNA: TGCAGTGCTAGCAGCCCCGAGACAGGGGCTATGCAGCCCCAGCATTTT. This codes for CSASSPETGAMQPQHF.

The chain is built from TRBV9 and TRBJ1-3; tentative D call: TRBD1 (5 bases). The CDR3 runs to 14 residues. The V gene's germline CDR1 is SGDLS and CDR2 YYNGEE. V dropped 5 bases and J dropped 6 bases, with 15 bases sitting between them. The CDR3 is CASSRGHAQNTIYF. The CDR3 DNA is TGTGCCAGCAGTAGGGGCCACGCTCAAAACACCATATATTTT.

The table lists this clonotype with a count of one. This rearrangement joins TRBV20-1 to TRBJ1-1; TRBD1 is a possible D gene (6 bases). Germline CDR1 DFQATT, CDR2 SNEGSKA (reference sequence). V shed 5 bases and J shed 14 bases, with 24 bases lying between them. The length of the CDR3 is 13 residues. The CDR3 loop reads CSAPEGRGNRAFF. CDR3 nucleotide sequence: TGCAGTGCTCCCGAGGGGAGGGGGAATAGGGCCTTCTTT.

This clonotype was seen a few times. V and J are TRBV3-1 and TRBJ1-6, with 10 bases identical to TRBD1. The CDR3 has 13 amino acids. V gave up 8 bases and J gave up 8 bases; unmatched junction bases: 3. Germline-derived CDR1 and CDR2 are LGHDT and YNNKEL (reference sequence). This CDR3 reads CASGGQGYSPLHF. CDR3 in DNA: TGTGCCAGCGGGGGACAGGGGTATTCACCCCTCCACTTT.

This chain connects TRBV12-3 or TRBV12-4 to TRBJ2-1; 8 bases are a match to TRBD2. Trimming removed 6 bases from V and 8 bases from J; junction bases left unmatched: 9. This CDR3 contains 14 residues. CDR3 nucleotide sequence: TGTGCCAGCAGACGAGCGGGAGCGGGACATGAGCAGTTCTTC. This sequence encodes CASRRAGAGHEQFF.

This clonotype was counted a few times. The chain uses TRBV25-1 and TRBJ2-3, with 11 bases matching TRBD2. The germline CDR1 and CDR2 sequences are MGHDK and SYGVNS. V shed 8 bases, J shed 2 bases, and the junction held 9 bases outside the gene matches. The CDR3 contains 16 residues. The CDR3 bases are TGTGCCAGCGCGACCAGACTAGCGGGGTCCACAGATACGCAGTATTTT. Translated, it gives CASATRLAGSTDTQYF.